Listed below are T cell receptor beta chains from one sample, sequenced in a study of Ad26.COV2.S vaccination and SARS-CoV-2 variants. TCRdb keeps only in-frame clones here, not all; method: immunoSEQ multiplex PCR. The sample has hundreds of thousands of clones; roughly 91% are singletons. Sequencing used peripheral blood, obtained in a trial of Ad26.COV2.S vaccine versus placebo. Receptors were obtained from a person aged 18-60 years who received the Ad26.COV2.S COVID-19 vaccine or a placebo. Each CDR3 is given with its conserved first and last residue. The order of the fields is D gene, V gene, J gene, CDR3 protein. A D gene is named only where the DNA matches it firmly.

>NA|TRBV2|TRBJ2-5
CASSASRGNQETQYF
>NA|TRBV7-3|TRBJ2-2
CASSSIQGTGELFF
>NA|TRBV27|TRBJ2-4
CASSLSRAKGHIQYF
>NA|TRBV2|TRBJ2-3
CASSNRDSPDTQYF
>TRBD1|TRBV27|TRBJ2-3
CASSLDRGSLSTDTQYF
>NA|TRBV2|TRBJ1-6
CASSEGQKGPNSPLHF
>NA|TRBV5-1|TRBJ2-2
CASSLNWGAGELFF
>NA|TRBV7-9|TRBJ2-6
CASSLGGSKSSGANVLTF
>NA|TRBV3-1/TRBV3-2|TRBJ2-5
CASSQDKQETQYF
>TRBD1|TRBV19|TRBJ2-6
CASSIELQGVGANVLTF
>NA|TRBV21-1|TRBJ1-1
CASSKEGSGIWTPMMNTEAFF
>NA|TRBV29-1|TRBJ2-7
CSVGRGYEQYF
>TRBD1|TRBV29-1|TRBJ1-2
CSVDTDRDYGYTF
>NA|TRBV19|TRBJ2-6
CASSIFAGFFSGANVLTF
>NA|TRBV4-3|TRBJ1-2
CASSQVPRYGYTF
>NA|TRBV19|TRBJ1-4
CATRDSSQVKLFF
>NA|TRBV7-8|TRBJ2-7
CASSLVPRSYEQYF
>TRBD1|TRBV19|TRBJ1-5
CASSPRDRGDSNQPQHF
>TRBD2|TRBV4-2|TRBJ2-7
CASSQGLAGGGLYEQYF
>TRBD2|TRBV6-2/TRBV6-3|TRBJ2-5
CASSRRLAGLAQETQYF
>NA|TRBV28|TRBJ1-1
CASSLNPTTEAFF
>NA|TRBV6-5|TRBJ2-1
CASSWTTHNEQFF
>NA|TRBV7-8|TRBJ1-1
CASSLYPVSTEAFF
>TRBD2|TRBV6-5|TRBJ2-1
CAIKGGSYNEQFF
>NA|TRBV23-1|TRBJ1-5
CASSHPQGSGYQPQHF
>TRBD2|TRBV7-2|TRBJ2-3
CASSSFRTSGQYF
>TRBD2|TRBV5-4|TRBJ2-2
CASSLSSGGETGELFF
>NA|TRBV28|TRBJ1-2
CASRVANYGYTF
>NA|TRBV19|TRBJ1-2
CASSTIIANYGYTF
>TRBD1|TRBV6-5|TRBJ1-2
CASRGDRGTRYGYTF
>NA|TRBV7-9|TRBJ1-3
CASSVGGAGNTIYF
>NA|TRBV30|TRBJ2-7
CAWSDLYEQYF
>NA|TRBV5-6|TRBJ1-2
CASSGSDALGFSYTF
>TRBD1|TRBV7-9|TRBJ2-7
CASSLSSLQGVTYEQYF
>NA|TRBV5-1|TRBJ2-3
CASSPLRGADTQYF
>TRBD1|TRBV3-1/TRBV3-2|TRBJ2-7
CASSDTGTGDEQYF
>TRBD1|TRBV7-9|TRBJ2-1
CASTFPGQGASNEQFF
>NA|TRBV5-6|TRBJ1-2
CASSLDSGDGYTF
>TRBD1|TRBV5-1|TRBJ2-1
CASSLEGQDNEQFF
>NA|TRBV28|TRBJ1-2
CASSIGRKYGYTF
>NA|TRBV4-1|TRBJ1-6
CASSQDGMVYSPLHF
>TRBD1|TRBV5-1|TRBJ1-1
CASSPGGGSDTEAFF
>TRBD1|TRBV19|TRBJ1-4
CASSPLRDRGANEKLFF
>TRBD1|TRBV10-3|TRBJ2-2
CAISEPRPGQGAGELFF
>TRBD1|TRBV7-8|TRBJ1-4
CASSLVQGGGKLFF
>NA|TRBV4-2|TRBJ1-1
CASSQEPQGGHTEAFF
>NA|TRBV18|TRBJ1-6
CASSPGRVDSPLHF
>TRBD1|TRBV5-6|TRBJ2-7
CASSGGTGGAYEQYF
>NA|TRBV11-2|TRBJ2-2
CASSLQGRNTGELFF
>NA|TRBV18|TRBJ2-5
CASQQGIQETQYF
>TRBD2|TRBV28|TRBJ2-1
CASTWVGRGDEQFF
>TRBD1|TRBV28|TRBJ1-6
CASSLVRGQNSPLHF
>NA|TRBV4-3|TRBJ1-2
CASSQGGLQGYYGYTF
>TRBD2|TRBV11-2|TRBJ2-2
CASSPRTSGTGELFF
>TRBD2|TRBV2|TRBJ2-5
CASSETSLGQYF
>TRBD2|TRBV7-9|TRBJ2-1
CASSLARTSGYNEQFF
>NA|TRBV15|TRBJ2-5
CATSSPRETQYF
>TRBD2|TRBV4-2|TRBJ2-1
CASSQEPSGGKYEQFF
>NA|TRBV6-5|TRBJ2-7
CASSYSRTALEQYF
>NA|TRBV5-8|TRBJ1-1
CASVGGETEAFF